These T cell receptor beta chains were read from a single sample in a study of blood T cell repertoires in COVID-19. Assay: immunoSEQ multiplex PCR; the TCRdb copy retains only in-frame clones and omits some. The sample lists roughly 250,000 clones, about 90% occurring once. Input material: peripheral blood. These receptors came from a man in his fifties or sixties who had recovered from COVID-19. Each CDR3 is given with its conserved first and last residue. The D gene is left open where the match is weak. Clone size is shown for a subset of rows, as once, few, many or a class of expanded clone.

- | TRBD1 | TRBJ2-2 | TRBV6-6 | TGTGCCAGCAGTCGAACAGGGGGCAGGGACACCGGGGAGCTGTTTTTT | CASSRTGGRDTGELFF
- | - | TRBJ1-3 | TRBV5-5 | TGTGCCAGCAGCTCCGTGGCCCGGGACATCGAGACTGGAAACACCATATATTTT | CASSSVARDIETGNTIYF
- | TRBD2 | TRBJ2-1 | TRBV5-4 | TGTGCCAGCAGCTTAGCGGGGGGGCGATACAATGAGCAGTTCTTC | CASSLAGGRYNEQFF
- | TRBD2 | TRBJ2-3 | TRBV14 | TGTGCCAGCAGCCAAAACCCAGCGGGGGCCGGCACAGATACGCAGTATTTT | CASSQNPAGAGTDTQYF
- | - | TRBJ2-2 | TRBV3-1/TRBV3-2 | TGTGCCAGCAGCCAAGGGGTATGGACTGTTGAGGCCGGGGAGCTGTTTTTT | CASSQGVWTVEAGELFF
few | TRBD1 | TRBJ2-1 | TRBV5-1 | TGCGCCAGCAGGACGGGACAGGGCGGTGATGAGCAGTTCTTC | CASRTGQGGDEQFF
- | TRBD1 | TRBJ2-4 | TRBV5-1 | TGCGCCAGCAGCCCGGGACAGGGAACGGCCAAAAACATTCAGTACTTC | CASSPGQGTAKNIQYF
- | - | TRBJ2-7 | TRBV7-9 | TGTGCCAGCAGCAAAACTCAGGTGTACGAGCAGTACTTC | CASSKTQVYEQYF
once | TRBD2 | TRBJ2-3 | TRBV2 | TGTGCCAGCAGCATGGAAACTAGCGGGGGGGCTATGGCAGATACGCAGTATTTT | CASSMETSGGAMADTQYF
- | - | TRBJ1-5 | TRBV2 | TGTGCCAGCAGTGCCCTGGGAGGGGGAGGCAATCAGCCCCAGCATTTT | CASSALGGGGNQPQHF
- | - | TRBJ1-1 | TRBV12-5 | TGTGCTAGTGGTTTGGGCCAACAGGGTGGGAAAGCTTTCTTT | CASGLGQQGGKAFF